This T cell receptor beta chain was captured by sequencing in a study of blood T cells in healthy people across ages. The sample providers were healthy Caucasian people from Russia, aged about 6 to 95. In each sample, at least 6 million PBMCs were isolated. Sample-barcoded 5' priming and a J-beta primer mix drove a second PCR of about 6 to 12 cycles. Via MiXCR, TCRdb re-called the 5' RACE reads, giving one row per CDR3 protein. The sample has 1.5 million to 2 million distinct CDR3 sequences; 30% to 40% are singletons. Study-wide results and limits: Researchers judged that diversity estimates from one million T cells fell short of true values. Roughly linear age-related decline in beta diversity appeared, significant by age around 38.

This CDR3 has 16 residues. CDR1 and CDR2 (germline): DFQATT, SNEGSKA (reference sequence). Trimming removed 3 bases from V and 4 bases from J, with 20 bases in between. On this clonotype itself: The target antigen is unknown.

Sequenced sample: blood. This rearrangement joins TRBV20-1 to TRBJ2-3, with D possibly matching TRBD1 (5 bases). The clonotype was recovered from a human donor in good health. CDR3 residues: CSARARQPYGPDTQYF. DNA of the CDR3: TGCAGTGCTAGGGCAAGACAGCCTTATGGCCCAGATACGCAGTATTTT.